Listed here are 24 T cell receptor beta chains from one sample, sequenced in a study of blood T cell repertoires in COVID-19. Profiling relied on immunoSEQ multiplex PCR, and the TCRdb table lists in-frame clones only, not all of them. The sample records about 150,000 clones, around 80% being singletons. Sequenced sample: PBMCs or T cells enriched from blood (not recorded which). The receptor set was obtained from a woman aged 70-85 years in a cohort exposed to, infected with or recovered from COVID-19 (not recorded which).

J is TRBJ2-7 and V is TRBV15; D is ambiguous. Trimming stripped 1 base from V and 6 bases from J, with 10 bases between. There are 13 residues in the CDR3. CDR1 and CDR2 (germline): LNHNV, YYDKDF (reference sequence). The CDR3 reads CATSRGPTLEQYF. In DNA, the CDR3 is TGTGCCACCAGCAGAGGGCCCACCCTCGAGCAGTACTTC. Full variable domain (remainder filled in from reference TRBV15 and TRBJ2-7): DAMVIQNPRYQVTQFGKPVTLSCSQTLNHNVMYWYQQKSSQAPKLLFHYYDKDFNNEADTPDNFQSRRPNTSFCFLDIRSPGLGDTAMYLCATSRGPTLEQYFGPGTRLTVT.

This clone came up once. The J gene is TRBJ2-1, the V gene TRBV3-1 (or the pseudogene TRBV3-2), with a tentative D call TRBD2 (5 bases). Trimming took off 4 bases at V and 2 bases at J, with 12 bases between the two ends. This CDR3 has 15 residues. In germline, CDR1 is LGHDT, CDR2 YNNKEL (reference sequence). The CDR3 DNA reads TGTGCCAGCAGCCGAGGGTCCGTCGCCTACAATGAGCAGTTCTTC. The encoded protein is CASSRGSVAYNEQFF.

The V gene is TRBV5-1, the J gene TRBJ2-2; a weak D match, TRBD1 (6 bases). The CDR3 has 16 amino acids. Trimming took off 1 base at V and 2 bases at J, with 12 bases between the two ends. Germline lookup yields CDR1 SGHRS and CDR2 YFSETQ. The CDR3 coding sequence is TGCGCCAGCAGCTTGTCCGGGACAAAAAACACCGGGGAGCTGTTTTTT. Translating gives CASSLSGTKNTGELFF.

The chain couples TRBV27 to TRBJ2-1, with 10 bases that match TRBD2. J lost 9 bases, V lost 3 bases, and 5 bases had no gene match. Germline CDR1 reads MNHEY; CDR2 reads SMNVEV (reference sequence). The CDR3 runs to 14 residues. The CDR3, as DNA: TGTGCCAGCAGTTTCCTAGCGGGAGAGAGTGAGCAGTTCTTC. Encoded protein: CASSFLAGESEQFF.

The V call is TRBV10-3, the J call TRBJ2-7, with TRBD2 identical over 9 bases. Germline trimming cut 0 bases from V and 3 bases from J; bases unmatched to any gene: 6. This CDR3 is 16 amino acids long. Germline values: CDR1 ENHRY, CDR2 SYGVKD. For the CDR3, the DNA is TGTGCCATCAGTGAGTCAATGGCGGGAGGGGGCTACGAGCAGTACTTC. It yields the protein CAISESMAGGGYEQYF.

The chain carries TRBV19 and TRBJ2-7; TRBD2 might be the D (5 bases). V was clipped by 5 bases and J by 1 base, with 15 bases between them. Germline CDR1 and CDR2: LNHDA and SQIVND (reference sequence). The CDR3 spans 15 residues. CDR3 in amino acids: CASSYQASRSYEQYF. The CDR3 nucleotides are TGTGCCAGTAGTTACCAGGCTAGCAGATCCTACGAGCAGTACTTC.

This clone was detected only once. The rearrangement joins TRBV2 to TRBJ2-2; 10 nucleotides match TRBD1. Per the germline V gene, CDR1 is SNHLY and CDR2 is FYNNEI. V lost 7 bases and J lost 4; bases outside the gene matches: 15. The length of the CDR3 is 18 residues. The CDR3 loop reads CASTSTGGALLGTGELFF. Written as DNA, the CDR3 is TGTGCCAGCACCTCGACAGGGGGCGCATTATTGGGCACCGGGGAGCTGTTTTTT. The whole variable domain, remainder taken from reference TRBV2 and TRBJ2-2, is EPEVTQTPSHQVTQMGQEVILRCVPISNHLYFYWYRQILGQKVEFLVSFYNNEISEKSEIFDDQFSVERPDGSNFTLKIRSTKLEDSAMYFCASTSTGGALLGTGELFFGEGSRLTVL.

V and J are TRBV28 and TRBJ1-2; 9 bases map to TRBD1. Germline CDR1 is MDHEN and CDR2 is SYDVKM. Trimming cost V 8 bases and J 2 bases; bases outside gene matches: 9. CDR3 size: 15 residues. The CDR3 loop is CASCSPTGGNYGYTF. Here the CDR3 DNA reads TGTGCCAGCTGCTCCCCCACAGGGGGCAACTATGGCTACACCTTC.

This sequence joins TRBV5-5 and TRBJ2-6; D uncertain. Germline values: CDR1 SGHKS, CDR2 YYEKEE (reference sequence). Trimming removed 0 bases from V and 0 bases from J, with 13 bases in between. The CDR3 sequence is 18 residues long. CDR3 loop: CASSLAFPRSSGANVLTF. CDR3 DNA sequence: TGTGCCAGCAGCTTGGCTTTTCCGAGGAGCTCTGGGGCCAACGTCCTGACTTTC.

The chain links TRBV28 to TRBJ2-7; the D is unclear. Between the trimmed V and J ends, which lost 4 bases and 3 bases, there was a span of 7 bases. The CDR3 covers 12 residues. CDR1 is MDHEN and CDR2 is SYDVKM in the germline V gene. DNA of the CDR3: TGTGCCAGCAGTTCCCCCAACTACGAGCAGTACTTC. Protein: CASSSPNYEQYF.

This chain connects TRBV20-1 to TRBJ2-3; D uncertain. Trimming cost V 3 bases and J 2 bases, with 15 bases left between them. This CDR3 has 15 residues. Per germline, CDR1 DFQATT and CDR2 SNEGSKA (reference sequence). CDR3 DNA sequence: TGCAGTGCTAGTGGATCAGGTTTAACCACAGATACGCAGTATTTT. Translation gives CSASGSGLTTDTQYF.

The chain uses TRBV28 and TRBJ1-1, with unresolved D. V was shortened by 5 bases and J by 4 bases, with 14 bases between the two germline ends. This CDR3 region has 14 residues. Germline V lookup: CDR1 MDHEN, CDR2 SYDVKM. CDR3 protein: CASSLSLRSTEAFF. CDR3 coding DNA: TGTGCCAGCAGTCTTAGTCTGAGGAGCACTGAAGCTTTCTTT.

The chain recombines TRBV29-1 with TRBJ2-7; 10 positions agree with TRBD2. Germline V lookup: CDR1 SQVTM, CDR2 ANQGSEA. Losses at the gene ends were 4 bases for V and 0 bases for J; bases not matched to a gene: 6. The CDR3 contains 15 residues. The CDR3 sequence: CSVVKLAGISYEQYF. The CDR3 DNA is TGCAGCGTTGTTAAACTAGCGGGGATCTCCTACGAGCAGTACTTC.

V gene TRBV2 combines with J gene TRBJ1-4; weak D call: TRBD1 (5 bases). CDR1 and CDR2 from the germline V gene are SNHLY and FYNNEI. The V and J ends lost 4 bases and 8 bases respectively, with 14 bases between them. This CDR3 has 14 amino acids. For the CDR3, the DNA is TGTGCCAGCAGTGTCTGGGGCCAGGGCGAAAAACTGTTTTTT. This encodes CASSVWGQGEKLFF.

This sequence joins TRBV7-3 and TRBJ2-5, with D perhaps TRBD2 (6 bases). Germline assignment: CDR1 SGHTA and CDR2 FQGTGA. The CDR3 sequence is 14 residues long. Trimming took off 2 bases at V and 0 bases at J, with 7 bases between the two ends. DNA of the CDR3: TGTGCCAGCAGCTTAGGGGGGTACCAAGAGACCCAGTACTTC. Protein sequence: CASSLGGYQETQYF.

The chain has TRBV10-3 and TRBJ2-3; 12 bases map to TRBD2. This CDR3 spans 14 amino acids. The germline CDR1 and CDR2 sequences are ENHRY and SYGVKD. J lost 6 bases, V lost 5 bases, and 3 bases had no gene match. The CDR3 reads CAISPSGREDTQYF. The CDR3 region has the DNA TGTGCCATCAGTCCTAGCGGGAGGGAGGATACGCAGTATTTT.

The chain couples TRBV14 to TRBJ2-1, with 14 bases matching TRBD2. CDR1 is SGHDN and CDR2 is FVKESK in the germline V gene. There are 19 residues in the CDR3. V gave up 3 bases and J gave up 5 bases; unmatched junction bases: 12. The CDR3 sequence is CASSHPGLAGVWKHNEQFF. CDR3 in DNA: TGTGCCAGCAGCCACCCGGGACTAGCGGGAGTCTGGAAACACAATGAGCAGTTCTTC.

The CDR3: CSASLAVWTEAFF. Written as DNA, the CDR3 is TGCAGTGCTAGTCTCGCGGTTTGGACTGAAGCTTTCTTT. The chain couples TRBV20-1 to TRBJ1-1; D is ambiguous. V shed 3 bases and J shed 5 bases, with 13 bases lying between them. The germline gives CDR1 DFQATT, CDR2 SNEGSKA (reference sequence). This CDR3 is 13 amino acids long.

The chain uses TRBV5-1 and TRBJ2-7; the D gene is possibly TRBD1 (6 bases). Germline assignment: CDR1 SGHRS and CDR2 YFSETQ. V lost 0 bases, J lost 2 bases, and 12 bases lay in between. There are 15 residues in the CDR3. This CDR3 is CASSLGRTAAYEQYF. DNA for the CDR3: TGCGCCAGCAGCTTGGGGAGGACAGCAGCCTACGAGCAGTACTTC.

The V gene is TRBV7-3, the J gene TRBJ2-1; weak D call: TRBD2 (5 bases). V was pared by 5 bases and J by 2 bases, with 10 bases between. Germline V gives CDR1 SGHTA, CDR2 FQGTGA. The CDR3 spans 14 residues. The CDR3 spells CASSKDWTYNEQFF. The DNA of the CDR3 is TGTGCCAGCAGCAAGGACTGGACCTACAATGAGCAGTTCTTC.

V is TRBV12-3 or TRBV12-4 and J is TRBJ2-1; D possibly corresponds to TRBD2 (5 bases). The ends were cut back, 7 bases at V and 4 bases at J, with 11 bases in the middle. There are 13 residues in the CDR3. CDR3 residues: CASTLSEYNEQFF. The CDR3, as DNA: TGTGCCAGCACCCTTAGCGAGTACAATGAGCAGTTCTTC.

This chain links TRBV3-1 (or the pseudogene TRBV3-2) with TRBJ2-1; TRBD2 might be the D (10 bases). This CDR3 spans 18 amino acids. In germline, CDR1 is LGHDT, CDR2 YNNKEL (reference sequence). Trimming left V 3 bases short and J 5 bases short, with 23 bases between. The CDR3 region is CASSQDRGGLAGDNEQFF. DNA for the CDR3: TGTGCCAGCAGCCAGGACAGGGGTGGGCTAGCGGGAGACAATGAGCAGTTCTTC.

The chain links TRBV14 to TRBJ2-7; TRBD1 aligns across 10 bases. Germline CDR1 is SGHDN and CDR2 is FVKESK. The CDR3 is 16 residues long. The V and J ends lost 2 bases and 2 bases, in that order; junction bases with no gene match: 6. The DNA for the CDR3 is TGTGCCAGCAGCCAAAACCCCGGACAGGGGGCCTACGAGCAGTACTTC. Protein product: CASSQNPGQGAYEQYF.

The V call is TRBV10-2, the J call TRBJ1-1; 9 nucleotides align to TRBD1. Germline V gene lookup returns CDR1 WSHSY and CDR2 SAAADI. The ends lost 4 bases at V and 5 bases at J; junction bases unmatched: 5. The CDR3 totals 14 residues. CDR3 region: CASSVGTGFTEAFF. The CDR3 nucleotides read TGCGCCAGCAGTGTTGGGACAGGGTTTACTGAAGCTTTCTTT.